Presented here are 19 T cell receptor beta chains from one specimen sequenced in a study of metastatic and nonmetastatic thyroid tumors. Patients were all untreated before their thyroid surgery. TCRdb re-clonotyped the PCR reads via MiXCR. Of about 15,000 clones listed, 3.5% to 4.5% are singletons. Sequencing was performed on tumor tissue. These receptors came from a female donor with papillary thyroid cancer or a benign thyroid nodule (not recorded which). Some clones in this sample may be carry-over from other donors' samples.

This clone was counted a few times. The V and J genes are TRBV11-2 and TRBJ2-3, with 8 bases matching TRBD2. The V gene's germline CDR1 is SGHAT and CDR2 FQNNGV. V trimming: 5 bases; J trimming: 4 bases; junction bases outside the gene matches: 8. This CDR3 is 15 amino acids long. The CDR3 DNA follows: TGTGCCAGCAGCCCCCGACTAGCGCGCGCAGATACGCAGTATTTT. The encoded protein is CASSPRLARADTQYF. The full variable domain, rest sourced from reference TRBV11-2 and TRBJ2-3, is EAGVAQSPRYKIIEKRQSVAFWCNPISGHATLYWYQQILGQGPKLLIQFQNNGVVDDSQLPKDRFSAERLKGVDSTLKIQPAKLEDSAVYLCASSPRLARADTQYFGPGTRLTVL.

This chain joins TRBV5-1 and TRBJ1-1, with D perhaps matching TRBD1 (6 bases). With 5 bases removed from V and 3 bases from J, the gap between germline ends came to 11 bases. CDR1 is SGHRS and CDR2 is YFSETQ in the germline V gene. The CDR3 has 13 amino acids. The CDR3 reads CASRAGGDTEAFF. In DNA form, the CDR3 reads TGCGCCAGCAGAGCTGGGGGCGACACTGAAGCTTTCTTT.

This clone was counted between two and nine times. The rearrangement uses TRBV2 and TRBJ2-7; 9 bases fit TRBD2. CDR3 length equals 13 residues. V dropped 3 bases and J dropped 3; count of bases not matched to a gene: 0. CDR1 and CDR2 from the germline V gene are SNHLY and FYNNEI. CDR3 bases: TGTGCCAGCAGTGAGCGGGAGGGCTACGAGCAGTACTTC. It yields the protein CASSEREGYEQYF.

This clone was observed at least ten times. Other nucleotide sequences from this sample produce the same CDR3. The genes are TRBV6-1 and TRBJ2-3; 9 nucleotides align to TRBD1. The CDR3 has 14 amino acids. V dropped 1 base and J dropped 4; count of bases not matched to a gene: 0. Per germline, CDR1 MNHNS and CDR2 SASEGT. In DNA form, the CDR3 reads TGTGCCAGCAGTGAAGGGACAGGGGCAGATACGCAGTATTTT. Protein: CASSEGTGADTQYF.

The rearrangement joins TRBV30 to TRBJ2-6; the D gene is possibly TRBD2 (6 bases). The CDR3 spans 15 residues. Germline V gene lookup returns CDR1 GTSNPN and CDR2 SVGIG (reference sequence). V was clipped by 5 bases and J by 4 bases, with 15 bases between them. The CDR3 DNA reads TGTGCCTGGGGAGCAGGAGGGTTCGGGGCCAACGTCCTGACTTTC. It translates to CAWGAGGFGANVLTF.

This clone is classed as medium-sized. The genes are TRBV10-3 and TRBJ2-3; D might be TRBD1 (5 bases). Trimming removed 11 bases from V and 1 base from J, with 13 bases in between. This CDR3 has 13 amino acids. Germline assignment: CDR1 ENHRY and CDR2 SYGVKD. DNA for the CDR3: TGTGCCGTCCGGCAGGGTGGCACAGATACGCAGTATTTT. Protein sequence: CAVRQGGTDTQYF.

This clone was picked up many times. Without the conserved terminal phenylalanine or tryptophan, this CDR3 likely stems from a read error. The DNA is left out, because the CDR3 cannot be placed on it with certainty; the CDR3 is given as TCRdb lists it. This rearrangement joins TRBV19 to TRBJ2-5; TRBD1 is the table's D call, not checked against the DNA. CDR1 is LNHDA and CDR2 is SQIVND in the germline V gene (reference sequence). The CDR3 has 9 residues if both end residues are counted. CDR3 region: CASSLQGGS.

The V and J genes are TRBV7-9 and TRBJ2-1, with a weak D call TRBD2 (6 bases). CDR3 length: 15 residues. CDR1 and CDR2 from the germline V gene are SEHNR and FQNEAQ (reference sequence). Trimming pared 2 bases from V and 6 bases from J, leaving 14 bases between. The CDR3 loop is CASSLRSRRANEQFF. Written as DNA, the CDR3 is TGTGCCAGCAGCTTAAGAAGCCGGAGGGCCAATGAGCAGTTCTTC. Based on the CDR3 plus reference TRBV7-9 and TRBJ2-1, the full variable domain is DTGVSQNPRHKITKRGQNVTFRCDPISEHNRLYWYRQTLGQGPEFLTYFQNEAQLEKSRLLSDRFSAERPKGSFSTLEIQRTEQGDSAMYLCASSLRSRRANEQFFGPGTRLTVL.

This clone was counted ten times or more. The V and J genes are TRBV20-1 and TRBJ2-2, with 8 bases that match TRBD1. The germline gives CDR1 DFQATT, CDR2 SNEGSKA (reference sequence). CDR3 length equals 14 residues. V shed 6 bases, J shed 3 bases, and the junction held 6 bases outside the gene matches. The chain's CDR3 is CSARETGDTGELFF. The CDR3 nucleotides read TGCAGTGCGAGGGAGACAGGGGACACCGGGGAGCTGTTTTTT.

The rearrangement uses TRBV15 and TRBJ2-5; TRBD2 might be the D (7 bases). The length of the CDR3 is 14 residues. Germline values: CDR1 LNHNV, CDR2 YYDKDF (reference sequence). Trimming removed 8 bases from V and 3 bases from J, with 16 bases in between. This CDR3 is CATQRGGSKETQYF. In nucleotides, the CDR3 is TGTGCCACCCAGAGGGGGGGCTCCAAAGAGACCCAGTACTTC.

The V and J genes are TRBV11-3 and TRBJ2-7; 7 bases match TRBD1. The V gene's germline CDR1 is SGHNT and CDR2 YENEEA. The CDR3 consists of 13 residues. V dropped 5 bases and J dropped 5; count of bases not matched to a gene: 6. The CDR3 region has the DNA TGTGCCAGCAGCCGACAGGGATTGGACGAGCAGTACTTC. It codes for CASSRQGLDEQYF.

This clone was recorded a few times. The junction and the germline gene differ at one end; a read error may be behind it. The chain combines TRBV20-1 with TRBJ2-5, with TRBD1 matching over 10 bases. This CDR3 comprises 13 residues. Looked up from germline, CDR1 is DFQATT and CDR2 is SNEGSKA (reference sequence). The CDR3 spells CSVPGQGLETHYF. The CDR3 DNA reads TGCAGTGTCCCGGGACAGGGGCTGGAGACCCATTACTTC.

This clone was counted many times. The J gene is TRBJ1-1, the V gene TRBV27, with D hard to call. CDR3 length: 12 amino acids. CDR1 and CDR2 from the germline V gene are MNHEY and SMNVEV (reference sequence). Trimming took 5 bases from V and 1 from J, leaving 5 bases between them. The CDR3 DNA sequence: TGTGCCAGCAGTCATACGAACACTGAAGCTTTCTTT. Translating gives CASSHTNTEAFF.

This clone showed up many times. A much more abundant neighbour one base away suggests this may be a read error. This sequence joins TRBV5-1 and TRBJ2-2; D is tentatively TRBD1 or TRBD2 (5 bases each). Germline V gene data show CDR1 as SGHRS and CDR2 as YFSETQ. This CDR3 has 16 amino acids. The CDR3 nucleotides are TGCGCCAGCAGCTTGAGGGGACCGGGAACTACCGGGGAGCCGTTTTTT. This sequence encodes CASSLRGPGTTGEPFF.

Within the sample, this clone is medium-sized. This chain links TRBV5-1 with TRBJ2-2; D tentatively reads TRBD1 or TRBD2 (5 bases each). Germline V gives CDR1 SGHRS, CDR2 YFSETQ. The V end was cut by 4 bases, the J end by 8 bases, with 18 bases between. CDR3 length equals 15 residues. The CDR3 reads CASSRQPGPEGELFF. The DNA for the CDR3 is TGCGCCAGCAGCCGGCAGCCGGGACCGGAAGGGGAGCTGTTTTTT.

The chain carries TRBV7-9 and TRBJ2-3; D remains ambiguous. Trimming stripped 0 bases from V and 3 bases from J, with 7 bases between. CDR1 and CDR2 from the germline V gene are SEHNR and FQNEAQ (reference sequence). CDR3 length: 14 amino acids. For the CDR3, the DNA is TGTGCCAGCAGCTTAGCGCGGAGAACAGATACGCAGTATTTT. Translating it yields CASSLARRTDTQYF.

This chain connects TRBV2 to TRBJ2-5; the D is unclear. Trimming pared 4 bases from V and 4 bases from J, leaving 1 base between. Germline CDR1 is SNHLY and CDR2 is FYNNEI. This CDR3 is 10 amino acids long. The CDR3 loop reads CASSGETQYF. CDR3 DNA: TGTGCCAGCAGTGGAGAGACCCAGTACTTC.

The chain has TRBV3-1 and TRBJ2-6; the match to TRBD2 covers 8 bases. CDR3 length: 17 residues. V dropped 3 bases and J dropped 0; count of bases not matched to a gene: 4. The germline V gene has CDR1 LGHDT and CDR2 YNNKEL (reference sequence). CDR3 region: CASSHRTSLSGANVLTF. The CDR3 DNA follows: TGTGCCAGCAGCCATCGGACTAGCCTCTCTGGGGCCAACGTCCTGACTTTC.

This clone was seen only a few times. The genes are TRBV28 and TRBJ1-6; 9 nucleotides agree with TRBD1. The CDR3 totals 16 residues. The germline gives CDR1 MDHEN, CDR2 SYDVKM. With 1 base clipped from V and 7 bases from J, the junction kept 5 bases outside the gene matches. CDR3 nucleotides: TGTGCCAGCAGTTTATCGGGGACAGGGTCAAATTCACCCCTCCACTTT. Translated, it gives CASSLSGTGSNSPLHF.